Listed below are T cell receptor beta chains from one sample, sequenced in a study of blood T cells in healthy people across ages. TCRdb recomputed calls from the 5' RACE reads with MiXCR, one row per CDR3 protein. The sample has 780,000 or so distinct CDR3 sequences, roughly three fifths seen once. Sequences were obtained from blood. Receptors were obtained from a middle-aged man in good health. CDR3s include the opening cysteine and the closing phenylalanine or tryptophan. Only part of the rows carry a size: once, few, many, or a class if the clone is expanded.

j_call clone_size v_call cdr3_aa
TRBJ2-7 - TRBV20-1 CSASLEGGPYEQYF
TRBJ2-5 few TRBV13 CASSIGQEETQYF
TRBJ2-7 - TRBV7-9 CASSLAAGTEYFYEQYF
TRBJ1-1 few TRBV7-3 CASSQEGGNTEAFF
TRBJ2-6 - TRBV6-1 CASSAPQPGRSSGANALTF
- - TRBV7-2 CASSLNPGATYEQYF
TRBJ2-7 few TRBV6-5 CASSYSGVGAKVYEQYF
TRBJ2-3 few TRBV27 CASSLLFTDTQYF
TRBJ1-4 few TRBV4-2 CASSQELAKLFF
- - TRBV7-2 CASSLGSGKGYEQYF
TRBJ2-1 - TRBV4-1 CASSLALAGALNEQFF
TRBJ2-6 few TRBV4-2 CASSQDRGAAGANVLTF
TRBJ1-6 - TRBV20-1 CSARQGSGNSPLHF
TRBJ1-6 few TRBV9 CASSPDYNSPLHF
TRBJ2-7 many TRBV9 CASSARDSDTKQYF
TRBJ2-3 - TRBV20-1 CSAPQGSTDTQYF
TRBJ2-7 - TRBV7-3 CASSLSDRHNEQYF
- - TRBV4-1 CASSQGGSGAKETQYF
TRBJ2-5 few TRBV6-6 CASSFPGQGFQETQYF
TRBJ2-5 once TRBV7-7 CASSRDRGQLETQYF
TRBJ2-7 once TRBV5-5 CASSPPTSRFEQYF
TRBJ2-4 - TRBV15 CATSRDWGTGIAKNIQYF
TRBJ2-3 once TRBV27 CASSCSGKSTDTQYF
TRBJ2-3 - TRBV9 CASSPKADPTDTQYF
TRBJ2-6 few TRBV29-1 CSVELSTGGSGANVLTF
TRBJ1-4 few TRBV20-1 CSAKGEWANEKLFF
TRBJ2-5 few TRBV7-2 CASSLGVQPRETQYF
- - TRBV4-2 CASSQDPAGMYEQYF
TRBJ2-3 few TRBV27 CASSGEAPGQLTDTQYF
TRBJ2-1 few TRBV12-3/TRBV12-4 CASSSGNEQFF
TRBJ2-7 few TRBV20-1 CSATKDSSSYEQYF